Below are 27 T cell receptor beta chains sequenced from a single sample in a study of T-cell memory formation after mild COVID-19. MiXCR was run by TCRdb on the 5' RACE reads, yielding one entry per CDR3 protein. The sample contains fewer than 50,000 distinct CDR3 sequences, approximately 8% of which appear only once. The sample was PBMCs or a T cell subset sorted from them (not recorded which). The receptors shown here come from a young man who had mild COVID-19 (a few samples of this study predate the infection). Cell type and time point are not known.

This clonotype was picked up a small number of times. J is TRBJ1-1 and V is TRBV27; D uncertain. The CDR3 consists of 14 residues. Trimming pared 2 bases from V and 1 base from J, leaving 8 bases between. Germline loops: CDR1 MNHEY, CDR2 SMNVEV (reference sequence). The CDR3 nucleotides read TGTGCCAGCAGTTTAATTAAGGGGAACACTGAAGCTTTCTTT. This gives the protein CASSLIKGNTEAFF.

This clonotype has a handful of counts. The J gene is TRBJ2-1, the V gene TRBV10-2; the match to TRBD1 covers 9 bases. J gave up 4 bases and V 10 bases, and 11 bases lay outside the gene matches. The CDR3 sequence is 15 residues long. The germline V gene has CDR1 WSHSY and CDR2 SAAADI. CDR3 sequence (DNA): TGCGCCACCAGGGACAGGGAAGATTTATACAATGAGCAGTTCTTC. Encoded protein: CATRDREDLYNEQFF.

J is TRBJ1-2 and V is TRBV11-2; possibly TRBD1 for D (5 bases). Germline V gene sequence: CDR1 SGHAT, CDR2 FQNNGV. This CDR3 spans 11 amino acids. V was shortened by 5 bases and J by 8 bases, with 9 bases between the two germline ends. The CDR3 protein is CASSPGLGYTF. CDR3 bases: TGTGCCAGCAGCCCAGGGTTAGGCTACACCTTC.

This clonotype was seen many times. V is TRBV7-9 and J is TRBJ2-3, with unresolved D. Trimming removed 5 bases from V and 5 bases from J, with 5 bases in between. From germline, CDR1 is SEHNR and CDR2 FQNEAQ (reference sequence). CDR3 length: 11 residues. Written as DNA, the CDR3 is TGTGCCAGCAGCGCAGAAGATACGCAGTATTTT. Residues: CASSAEDTQYF.

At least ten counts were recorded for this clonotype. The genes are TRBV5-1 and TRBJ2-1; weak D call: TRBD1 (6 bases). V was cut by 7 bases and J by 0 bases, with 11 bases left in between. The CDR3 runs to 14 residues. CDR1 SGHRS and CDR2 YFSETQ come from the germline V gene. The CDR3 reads CASGLGHSYNEQFF. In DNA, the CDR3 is TGCGCCAGCGGACTGGGACACTCCTACAATGAGCAGTTCTTC.

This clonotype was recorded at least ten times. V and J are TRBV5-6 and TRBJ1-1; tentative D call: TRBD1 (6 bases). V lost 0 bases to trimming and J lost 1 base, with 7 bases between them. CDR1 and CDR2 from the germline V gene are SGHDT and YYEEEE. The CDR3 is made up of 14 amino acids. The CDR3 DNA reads TGTGCCAGCAGCTTGGGGACAGCGAACACTGAAGCTTTCTTT. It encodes CASSLGTANTEAFF.

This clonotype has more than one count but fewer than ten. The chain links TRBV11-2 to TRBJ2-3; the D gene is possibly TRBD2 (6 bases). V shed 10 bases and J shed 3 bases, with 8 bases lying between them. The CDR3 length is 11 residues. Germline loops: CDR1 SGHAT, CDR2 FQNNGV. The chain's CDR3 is CATAGTDTQYF. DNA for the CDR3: TGTGCCACCGCGGGGACAGATACGCAGTATTTT.

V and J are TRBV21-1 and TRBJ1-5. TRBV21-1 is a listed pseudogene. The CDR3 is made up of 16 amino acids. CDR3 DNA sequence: TGTGCCAGCAGCAAAGTCTGGTGCGGTCTCAATCAGCCCCAGCATTTT. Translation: CASSKVWCGLNQPQHF.

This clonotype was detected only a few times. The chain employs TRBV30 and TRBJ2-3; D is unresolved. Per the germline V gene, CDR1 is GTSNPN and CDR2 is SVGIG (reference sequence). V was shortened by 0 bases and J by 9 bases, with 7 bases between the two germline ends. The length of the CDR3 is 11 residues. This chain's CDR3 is CAWSVVGTQYF. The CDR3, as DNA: TGTGCCTGGAGTGTTGTCGGAACGCAGTATTTT.

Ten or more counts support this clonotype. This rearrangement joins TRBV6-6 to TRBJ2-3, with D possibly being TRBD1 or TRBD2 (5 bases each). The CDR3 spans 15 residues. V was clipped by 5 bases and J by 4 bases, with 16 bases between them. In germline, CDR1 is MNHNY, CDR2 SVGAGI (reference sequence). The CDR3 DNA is TGTGCCAGCAGTCCCTCTGGGGGTTTCGCAGATACGCAGTATTTT. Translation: CASSPSGGFADTQYF.

CDR3 in DNA: TGCGCCAGCAGCCCCTCCCCGGGGGAGGTGAATGAGCAGTTCTTC. Protein sequence: CASSPSPGEVNEQFF. The V gene is TRBV5-1, the J gene TRBJ2-1; D may be TRBD2 (6 bases). Trimming pared 4 bases from V and 7 bases from J, leaving 18 bases between. The germline V gene has CDR1 SGHRS and CDR2 YFSETQ. This CDR3 spans 15 amino acids.

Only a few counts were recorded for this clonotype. The CDR3 reads CASSPSRAPTETQYF. The CDR3 DNA is TGTGCCAGCAGCCCCTCGCGGGCCCCCACGGAGACCCAGTACTTC. V and J are TRBV7-2 and TRBJ2-5; D might be TRBD2 (5 bases). The CDR3 consists of 15 residues. V was cut by 5 bases and J by 5 bases, with 18 bases left in between. CDR1 and CDR2 from the germline V gene are SGHTA and FQGNSA.

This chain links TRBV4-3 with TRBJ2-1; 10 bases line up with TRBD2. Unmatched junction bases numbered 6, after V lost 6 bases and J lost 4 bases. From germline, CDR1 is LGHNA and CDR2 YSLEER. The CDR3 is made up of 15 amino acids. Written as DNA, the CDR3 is TGCGCCAGCAGACACGGACTAGCGGAATACAATGAGCAGTTCTTC. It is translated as CASRHGLAEYNEQFF.

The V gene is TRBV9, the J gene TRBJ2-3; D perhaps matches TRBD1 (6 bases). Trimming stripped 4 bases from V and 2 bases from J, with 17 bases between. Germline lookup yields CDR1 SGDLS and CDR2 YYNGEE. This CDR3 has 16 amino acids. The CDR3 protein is CASSSGAVPFTDTQYF. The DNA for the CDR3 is TGTGCCAGCAGCTCAGGGGCGGTCCCTTTCACAGATACGCAGTATTTT.

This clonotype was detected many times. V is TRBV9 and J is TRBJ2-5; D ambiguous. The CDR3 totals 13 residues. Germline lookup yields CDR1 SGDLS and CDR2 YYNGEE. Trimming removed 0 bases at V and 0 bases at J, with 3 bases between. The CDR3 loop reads CASSVGDQETQYF. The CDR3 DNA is TGTGCCAGCAGCGTAGGCGACCAAGAGACCCAGTACTTC.

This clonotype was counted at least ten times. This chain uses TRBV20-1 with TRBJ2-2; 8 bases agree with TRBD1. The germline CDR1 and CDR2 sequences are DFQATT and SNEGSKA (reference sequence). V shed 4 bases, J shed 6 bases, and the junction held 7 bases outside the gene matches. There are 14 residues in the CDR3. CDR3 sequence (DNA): TGCAGTGCTAAGATACCACAGGGGGCCGGGGAGCTGTTTTTT. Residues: CSAKIPQGAGELFF.

CDR3 amino acids: CASTSLGGGETQYF. The CDR3 DNA follows: TGCGCCAGCACCTCCCTGGGGGGGGGAGAGACCCAGTACTTC. The chain couples TRBV5-1 to TRBJ2-5, with 7 bases lining up with TRBD2. J was trimmed by 4 bases and V by 6 bases; bases with no gene match: 9. There are 14 residues in the CDR3. Germline CDR1 and CDR2: SGHRS and YFSETQ.

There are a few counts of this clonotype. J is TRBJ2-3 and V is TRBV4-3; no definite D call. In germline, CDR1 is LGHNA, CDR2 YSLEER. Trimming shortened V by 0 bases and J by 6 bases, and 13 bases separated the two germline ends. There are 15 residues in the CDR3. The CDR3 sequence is CASSQDVAASDTQYF. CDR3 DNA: TGCGCCAGCAGCCAAGATGTGGCTGCCTCGGATACGCAGTATTTT.

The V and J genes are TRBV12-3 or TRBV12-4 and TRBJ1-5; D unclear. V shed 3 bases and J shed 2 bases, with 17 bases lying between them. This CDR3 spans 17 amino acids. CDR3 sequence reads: CASSLRSIVGGNQPQHF. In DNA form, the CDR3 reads TGTGCCAGCAGTTTGAGATCGATCGTTGGCGGCAATCAGCCCCAGCATTTT.

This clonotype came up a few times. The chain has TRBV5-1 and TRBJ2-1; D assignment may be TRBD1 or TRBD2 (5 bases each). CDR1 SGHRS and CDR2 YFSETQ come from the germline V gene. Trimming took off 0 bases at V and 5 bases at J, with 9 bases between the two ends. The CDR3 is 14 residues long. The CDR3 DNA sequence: TGCGCCAGCAGCTTGGGGGACCTCCACAATGAGCAGTTCTTC. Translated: CASSLGDLHNEQFF.

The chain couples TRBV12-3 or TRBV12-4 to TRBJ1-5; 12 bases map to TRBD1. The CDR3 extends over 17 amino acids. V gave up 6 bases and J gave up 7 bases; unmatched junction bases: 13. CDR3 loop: CASSLGTGTGGGQPQHF. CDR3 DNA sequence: TGTGCCAGCAGCCTGGGGACCGGGACAGGGGGCGGACAGCCCCAGCATTTT.

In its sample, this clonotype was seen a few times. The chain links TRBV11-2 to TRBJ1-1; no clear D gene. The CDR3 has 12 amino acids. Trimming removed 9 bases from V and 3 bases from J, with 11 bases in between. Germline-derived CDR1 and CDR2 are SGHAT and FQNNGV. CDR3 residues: CARGFRHTEAFF. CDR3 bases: TGTGCCAGGGGATTTAGGCACACTGAAGCTTTCTTT.

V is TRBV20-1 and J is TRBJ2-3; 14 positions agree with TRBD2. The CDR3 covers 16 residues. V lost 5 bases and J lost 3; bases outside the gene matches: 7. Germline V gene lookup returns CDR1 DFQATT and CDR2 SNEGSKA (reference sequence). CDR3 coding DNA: TGCAGTGCTGATTTAGGACTAGCGGGAGGAACAGATACGCAGTATTTT. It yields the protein CSADLGLAGGTDTQYF.

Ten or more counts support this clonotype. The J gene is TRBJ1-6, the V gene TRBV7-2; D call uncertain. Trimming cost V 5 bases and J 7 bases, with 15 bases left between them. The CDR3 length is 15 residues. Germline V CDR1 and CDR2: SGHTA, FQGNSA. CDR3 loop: CASSAGGRKNSPLHF. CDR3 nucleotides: TGTGCCAGCAGCGCCGGTGGGCGAAAAAATTCACCCCTCCACTTT.

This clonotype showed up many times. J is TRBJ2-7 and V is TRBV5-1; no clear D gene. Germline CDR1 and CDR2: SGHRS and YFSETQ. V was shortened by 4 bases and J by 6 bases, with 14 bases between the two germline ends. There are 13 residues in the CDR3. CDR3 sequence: CASSQSGSGEQYV. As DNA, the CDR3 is TGCGCCAGCAGCCAGTCTGGATCGGGCGAGCAGTACGTC.

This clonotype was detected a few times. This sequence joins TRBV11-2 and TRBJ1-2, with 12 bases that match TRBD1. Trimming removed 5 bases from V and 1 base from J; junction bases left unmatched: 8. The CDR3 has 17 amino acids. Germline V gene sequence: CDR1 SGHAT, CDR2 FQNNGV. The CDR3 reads CASSAPGQGASNYGYTF. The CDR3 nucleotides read TGTGCCAGCAGCGCTCCGGGACAGGGGGCTAGTAACTATGGCTACACCTTC.

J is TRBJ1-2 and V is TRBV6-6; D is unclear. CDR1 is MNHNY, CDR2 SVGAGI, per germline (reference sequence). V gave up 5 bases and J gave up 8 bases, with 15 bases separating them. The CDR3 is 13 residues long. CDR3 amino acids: CASSQSRWTGYTF. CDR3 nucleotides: TGTGCCAGCAGTCAGAGCCGATGGACGGGCTACACCTTC.